The present T cell receptor (beta chain) was sequenced within a study of blood T cell repertoires in COVID-19. Whole-study context: Material from acute and convalescent COVID-19 was sourced from the United States, Italy and Spain.

Per the original methods: Quantification of nucleated cells was approximated via reference gene primer amplification. Libraries were prepared by immunoSEQ multiplex PCR; TCRdb keeps only in-frame clonotypes and omits some of them. V and J calls and clone size follow that table, whereas D and trimming were derived from the DNA. The data show 170,000 or so clones, approximately 86% seen once. Germline loops: CDR1 LGHNA, CDR2 YSLEER. This CDR3 region has 15 residues. V was cut by 4 bases and J by 3 bases, with 12 bases left in between. Sequencing was carried out using peripheral blood. The sequence derives from a man over 45 with active or convalescent COVID-19. The rearrangement joins TRBV4-3 to TRBJ1-4; a possible D gene is TRBD1 (6 bases). CDR3 DNA: TGCGCCAGCAGCCCAGGGGTCTTGGCTAATGAAAAACTGTTTTTT. Translated, it gives CASSPGVLANEKLFF.